These T cell receptor beta chains were read from a single sample in a study of beta chain features in type 1 diabetes. Libraries were prepared by immunoSEQ multiplex PCR; TCRdb keeps only in-frame clonotypes and omits some of them. The data contain 300,000 to 400,000 clones, 6.5% to 10% of them singletons. Sequenced material: central memory CD4+ T cells from blood. The receptors come from a woman younger than 30 in good health. Both conserved end residues are part of each CDR3. The D gene is left open where the match is weak. Part of the rows lack a size; the others show once, few, many or a class for expanded clones.

D,J,V,size,DNA,CDR3
NA,TRBJ2-1,TRBV9,NA,TGTGCCAGCAGCGTTGGGGAGAGCTCCTACAATGAGCAGTTCTTC,CASSVGESSYNEQFF
NA,TRBJ2-7,TRBV19,many,TGTGCCAGTATGGAGAAGGGCAGGGGAAACGAGCAGTACTTC,CASMEKGRGNEQYF
TRBD2,TRBJ2-7,TRBV19,few,TGTGCCAGTAGTACACCAAGCGGGAGCTTTAACGAGCAGTACTTC,CASSTPSGSFNEQYF
TRBD1,TRBJ1-1,TRBV10-3,NA,TGTGCCATCAGTAGTTCGACAGGGGCGAACACTGAAGCTTTCTTT,CAISSSTGANTEAFF
TRBD2,TRBJ2-3,TRBV4-1,few,TGCGCCAGCAGCCAAGAGTTTCGAACTAGCGGTTTAGATACGCAGTATTTT,CASSQEFRTSGLDTQYF
TRBD2,TRBJ2-3,TRBV2,few,TGTGCCAGCAGTATCGGGCGGGAGATGGGTACGCAGTATTTT,CASSIGREMGTQYF
NA,TRBJ2-7,TRBV18,NA,TGTGCCAGCTCACCACCGGCGGAGCGAAGCTCCTACGAGCAGTACTTC,CASSPPAERSSYEQYF
TRBD2,TRBJ2-1,TRBV18,NA,TGTGCCAGCTCACCGACTAGCGGGAGATCATATGAGCAGTTCTTC,CASSPTSGRSYEQFF
NA,TRBJ2-1,TRBV7-6,NA,TGTGCCAGCAGCTTAGAGGGAGCCCCCTACAATGAGCAGTTCTTC,CASSLEGAPYNEQFF
NA,TRBJ2-5,TRBV9,many,TGTGCGCCCGGAAACCAAGAGACCCAGTACTTC,CAPGNQETQYF
TRBD2,TRBJ2-5,TRBV6-5,NA,TGTGCCAGCAGTGTCAGCGGGAGGGAGACCCAGTACTTC,CASSVSGRETQYF
NA,TRBJ2-1,TRBV6-4,NA,TGTGCCAGCAGTGACTCGAGGGCAGGAACTGGGAATGAGCAGTTCTTC,CASSDSRAGTGNEQFF
NA,TRBJ1-1,TRBV9,NA,TGTGCCAGCAGCGCAGGGTCAGCCACTGAAGCTTTCTTT,CASSAGSATEAFF